This T cell receptor beta chain came from a study of blood T cell repertoires in COVID-19. In the study overall: The origin of the acute and convalescent COVID-19 samples was the United States, Italy and Spain. T cells, B-cell-depleted T cells, or PBMCs supplied cDNA or gDNA.

Germline-derived CDR1 and CDR2 are SQVTM and ANQGSEA. Trimming took 0 bases from V and 7 from J, leaving 9 bases between them. There are 12 residues in the CDR3. Authors' methods: Estimation of nucleated cell counts was performed using reference gene primer amplification. TCRdb's table, derived via immunoSEQ multiplex PCR, lists solely in-frame clones and lacks some. V and J calls plus clone size are reproduced from that table; the DNA served to infer D and trimming. The sample includes 20,000 to 25,000 clones, 80% to 95% of them seen just once. The chain uses TRBV29-1 and TRBJ1-2, with D possibly being TRBD1 (6 bases). The material sequenced was peripheral blood. This receptor was identified in a human donor in a cohort sampled during active COVID-19. DNA for the CDR3: TGCAGCGTTGAAGATCGCAGGGGTGGCTACACCTTC. Translation: CSVEDRRGGYTF.